The rows below give T cell receptor beta chains drawn from one sample of a study of cytomegalovirus exposure and HLA in healthy donors. Measured with immunoSEQ multiplex PCR; TCRdb has only the in-frame clones, and not every one. The data show under 200,000 clones, more than 60% seen once. The specimen sequenced was PBMCs. These receptor sequences come from a woman between 45 and 60 years old in good health and CMV-seropositive. CDR3s leave out the opening cysteine and the closing phenylalanine or tryptophan. The order of the fields is J gene, D gene, V gene, CDR3 protein. A D gene is named only where the DNA matches it firmly.

TRBJ2-5 TRBD1 TRBV4-1 ASSQDPGQPETQY
TRBJ2-1 TRBD2 TRBV18 ASSPPSPWTSGGRGNEQF
TRBJ1-1 NA TRBV11-2 ASSLGMGPEAF
TRBJ1-5 NA TRBV28 ASIPGHGNQPQH
TRBJ2-7 NA TRBV28 ASGPPGSYEQY
TRBJ2-1 TRBD2 TRBV9 ASSNTGLGVNEQF
TRBJ2-1 TRBD2 TRBV6-1 ASSGRLAGYNEQF
NA TRBD1 TRBV5-1 ASSLAGQGSSYEQY
TRBJ2-7 NA TRBV7-2 ASSRQRAYEQY
TRBJ1-2 TRBD1 TRBV4-1 ASSSRTGQGQGYT
TRBJ2-3 NA TRBV29-1 SVEGQGRTDTQY
TRBJ1-5 NA TRBV7-9 SSSLGQASNQPQH
TRBJ2-7 TRBD2 TRBV5-4 ARSAQGLAGSSYEQY
TRBJ1-6 NA TRBV19 ASARGGRSPLH
TRBJ1-2 TRBD1 TRBV11-3 ASSRSGTGSDGYT
TRBJ2-7 NA TRBV6-6 ASTSLYEQY
TRBJ1-1 TRBD1 TRBV5-6 ASSPLAGTVVTEAF
TRBJ2-7 TRBD1 TRBV7-2 ASSPGGQGATYEQY
TRBJ1-1 NA TRBV7-2 ASSLGGIGTEAF
TRBJ1-5 NA TRBV19 ASMGGAHSNQPQH
TRBJ2-7 NA TRBV20-1 SASTSYEQY
TRBJ2-7 NA TRBV28 ASSSRAVSYEQY
TRBJ2-3 TRBD1 TRBV7-2 ASREPGTGGTDTQY
TRBJ1-4 NA TRBV7-9 ASSQVGTEKLF
TRBJ1-1 NA TRBV15 ATSGGWPLNTEAF
TRBJ1-6 NA TRBV25-1 ASSQGQYNSPLH
TRBJ2-7 NA TRBV20-1 SARWGHEQY
TRBJ2-3 TRBD2 TRBV2 ASSGLAGVTDTQY
TRBJ2-2 TRBD1 TRBV7-8 ASSWGQGADTGELF
TRBJ1-3 NA TRBV12-1 ASSFSSTTGSGNTIY
TRBJ2-1 TRBD2 TRBV30 AWSEGLAGGLNEQF
TRBJ1-2 TRBD1 TRBV28 ASSFGQATYYGYT
TRBJ2-5 NA TRBV10-3 AISSGQREETQY
TRBJ1-1 NA TRBV7-8 ASSLGQGTNTEAF
TRBJ2-1 TRBD1 TRBV7-7 ASSPGTGGNEQF
TRBJ2-5 NA TRBV5-4 ASSLARGQETQY
TRBJ2-7 TRBD1 TRBV11-2 ASSFMQQGGPYEQY
TRBJ1-4 NA TRBV28 ATNSNNEKLF
TRBJ2-4 TRBD1 TRBV5-6 ASRGVETGYGIQY
TRBJ2-2 TRBD2 TRBV28 ASSSTSGSGAGELF
TRBJ2-4 NA TRBV7-9 ASSLQGIQY
TRBJ2-3 NA TRBV19 ASSTYGSTDTQY
TRBJ2-1 TRBD2 TRBV11-2 ASSSLSGRGNEQF
TRBJ2-3 TRBD2 TRBV4-2 ASSQEAGAGTSGSYTQY
TRBJ1-2 TRBD1 TRBV7-9 ASSSWTDRDLDYGYT
TRBJ2-6 TRBD2 TRBV7-3 ASSPQAGGLGANGLT
TRBJ2-1 TRBD2 TRBV11-2 ASRRLADNEQF
TRBJ2-7 TRBD1 TRBV4-2 ASSQDPGDRAYEQY
TRBJ2-1 NA TRBV4-1 ASSQDRVSGPRGRNEQF
TRBJ1-4 TRBD1 TRBV30 AWLGQYPNEKLF
TRBJ1-6 TRBD1 TRBV7-8 ASSTQGTAYNSPLH
TRBJ2-1 NA TRBV5-4 ASSLDGAGVGF
TRBJ1-2 TRBD1 TRBV18 ASSPSTGEHYGYT
TRBJ1-1 TRBD1 TRBV7-9 ASSSKGTGVGTEAF
TRBJ1-2 TRBD1 TRBV30 AWSVLGQGGGYT
TRBJ1-2 NA TRBV28 ASGNNRLAGYT
TRBJ1-4 NA TRBV5-1 ASSRETGSNEKLF
TRBJ2-7 TRBD1 TRBV14 ASSQGPLDRGLYEQY
TRBJ1-2 NA TRBV5-1 ASSLGLNYGYT